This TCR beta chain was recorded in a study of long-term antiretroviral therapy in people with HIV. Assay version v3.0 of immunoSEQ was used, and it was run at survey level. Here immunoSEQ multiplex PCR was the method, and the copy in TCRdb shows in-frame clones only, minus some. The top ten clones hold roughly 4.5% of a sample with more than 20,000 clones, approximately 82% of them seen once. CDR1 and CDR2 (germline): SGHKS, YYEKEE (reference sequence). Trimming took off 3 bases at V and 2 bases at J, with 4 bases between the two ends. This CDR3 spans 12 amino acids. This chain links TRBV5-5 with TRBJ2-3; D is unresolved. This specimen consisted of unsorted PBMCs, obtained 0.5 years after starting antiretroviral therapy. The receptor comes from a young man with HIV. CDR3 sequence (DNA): TGTGCCAGCAGCTCCAACACAGATACGCAGTATTTT. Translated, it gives CASSSNTDTQYF.